The next 7 T cell receptor beta chains were all read from a single sample in a study of TIL therapy for anti-PD-1-resistant metastatic lung cancer. The immunoSEQ assay was v3. Assay: immunoSEQ multiplex PCR; the TCRdb copy retains only in-frame clones and omits some. The data show about 21,000 clones, about 78% seen once. Specified time point: pre-treatment sample, taken before nivolumab and TIL therapy. This specimen consisted of blood, obtained at baseline. The source of these receptors is a person aged 25 to 80 with non-small cell lung cancer.

The chain employs TRBV5-5 and TRBJ2-2; 9 bases align to TRBD2. The CDR3 runs to 14 residues. Per the germline V gene, CDR1 is SGHKS and CDR2 is YYEKEE (reference sequence). J was trimmed by 5 bases and V by 1 base; bases with no gene match: 0. The CDR3 loop reads CASSLLAGTGELFF. CDR3 DNA: TGTGCCAGCAGCTTGCTAGCGGGGACCGGGGAGCTGTTTTTT.

The genes are TRBV30 and TRBJ2-3, with TRBD2 identical over 8 bases. This CDR3 spans 13 amino acids. The J segment lost 6 bases and the V segment lost 7 bases, leaving 9 bases of the junction unmatched. Germline V CDR1 and CDR2: GTSNPN, SVGIG (reference sequence). CDR3 amino acids: CASTGGGGDTQYF. The CDR3 DNA is TGTGCCTCTACGGGGGGGGGAGGCGATACGCAGTATTTT.

The chain has TRBV4-1 and TRBJ2-7; the D gene is possibly TRBD1 (7 bases). The germline V gene has CDR1 MGHRA and CDR2 YSYEKL. CDR3 length: 14 residues. V was cut by 4 bases and J by 4 bases, with 14 bases left in between. CDR3 coding DNA: TGCGCCAGCAGCCTACGGGCAGGGGGGTACGAGCAGTACTTC. It specifies CASSLRAGGYEQYF.

In this sample, this clone turned up a few times. The chain employs TRBV7-2 and TRBJ1-2, with TRBD1 matching over 9 bases. CDR3 length: 15 residues. V was pared by 6 bases and J by 8 bases, with 13 bases of the junction left unmatched. Germline V lookup: CDR1 SGHTA, CDR2 FQGNSA. CDR3 sequence reads: CASRPRRTGAGGYTF. The CDR3 nucleotides are TGTGCCAGCAGGCCCCGTAGGACAGGGGCAGGCGGCTACACCTTC. Filled out from reference TRBV7-2 and TRBJ1-2, the complete variable domain reads GAGVSQSPSNKVTEKGKDVELRCDPISGHTALYWYRQSLGQGLEFLIYFQGNSAPDKSGLPSDRFSAERTGGSVSTLTIQRTQQEDSAVYLCASRPRRTGAGGYTFGSGTRLTVV.

The J gene is TRBJ1-2, the V gene TRBV2; D is unclear. CDR3 size: 12 residues. Germline V gene data show CDR1 as SNHLY and CDR2 as FYNNEI. Trimming took 1 base from V and 4 from J, leaving 4 bases between them. The CDR3, as DNA: TGTGCCAGCAGTGAAGTACTCTATGGCTACACCTTC. Amino acids: CASSEVLYGYTF.

The chain employs TRBV19 and TRBJ1-3, with 9 bases identical to TRBD1. The CDR3 extends over 17 amino acids. CDR1 LNHDA and CDR2 SQIVND come from the germline V gene (reference sequence). With V trimmed by 6 bases and J by 3 bases, 12 bases remained unmatched. DNA of the CDR3: TGTGCCAGTAGCGCCGGGATGGGACAGGGCAGTGGAAACACCATATATTTT. Translation: CASSAGMGQGSGNTIYF.

The V call is TRBV11-2, the J call TRBJ1-1; no clear D gene. The CDR3 spans 12 residues. Trimming took 1 base from V and 11 from J, leaving 11 bases between them. From germline, CDR1 is SGHAT and CDR2 FQNNGV. In DNA form, the CDR3 reads TGTGCCAGCAGCTTAGGGTTCTCGGCGGCTTTCTTT. This gives the protein CASSLGFSAAFF.